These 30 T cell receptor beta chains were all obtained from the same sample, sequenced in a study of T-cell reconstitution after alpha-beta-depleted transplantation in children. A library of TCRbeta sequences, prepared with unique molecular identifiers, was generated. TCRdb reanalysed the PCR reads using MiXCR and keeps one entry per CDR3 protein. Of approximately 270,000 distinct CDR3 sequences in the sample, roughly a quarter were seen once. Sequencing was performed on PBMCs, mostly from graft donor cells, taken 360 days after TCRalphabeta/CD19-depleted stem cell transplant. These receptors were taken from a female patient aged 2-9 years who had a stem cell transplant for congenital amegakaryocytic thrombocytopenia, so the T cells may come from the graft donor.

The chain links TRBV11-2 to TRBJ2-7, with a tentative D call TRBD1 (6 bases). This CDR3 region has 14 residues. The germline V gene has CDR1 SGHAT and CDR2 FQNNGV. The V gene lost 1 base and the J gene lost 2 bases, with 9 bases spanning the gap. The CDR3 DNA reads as TGTGCCAGCAGCTTAGGACAGGCAGCCTACGAGCAGTACTTC. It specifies CASSLGQAAYEQYF.

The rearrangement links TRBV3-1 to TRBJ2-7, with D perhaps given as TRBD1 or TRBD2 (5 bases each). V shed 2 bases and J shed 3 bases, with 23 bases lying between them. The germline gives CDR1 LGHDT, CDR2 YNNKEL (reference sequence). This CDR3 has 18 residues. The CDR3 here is CASSQHFGTVRNIYEQYF. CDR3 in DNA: TGTGCCAGCAGCCAACACTTCGGGACCGTGAGGAATATCTACGAGCAGTACTTC.

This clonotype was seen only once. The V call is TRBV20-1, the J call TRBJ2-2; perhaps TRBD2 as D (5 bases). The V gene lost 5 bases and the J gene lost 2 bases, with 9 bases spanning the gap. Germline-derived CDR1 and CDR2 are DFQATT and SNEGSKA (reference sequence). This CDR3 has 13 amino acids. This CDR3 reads CSALGINTGELFF. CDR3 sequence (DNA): TGCAGTGCTCTCGGGATTAACACCGGGGAGCTGTTTTTT.

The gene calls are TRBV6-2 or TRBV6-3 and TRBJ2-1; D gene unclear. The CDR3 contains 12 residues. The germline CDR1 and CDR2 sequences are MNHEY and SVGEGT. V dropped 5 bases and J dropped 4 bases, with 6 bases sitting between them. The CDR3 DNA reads TGTGCCAGCAGTACAAGTTACAATGAGCAGTTCTTC. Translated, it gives CASSTSYNEQFF.

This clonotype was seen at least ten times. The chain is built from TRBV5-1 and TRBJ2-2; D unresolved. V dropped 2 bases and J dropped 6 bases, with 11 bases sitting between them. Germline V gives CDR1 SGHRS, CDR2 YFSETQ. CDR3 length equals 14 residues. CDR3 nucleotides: TGCGCCAGCAGCTTCCGGATGGGGTCCGGGGAGCTGTTTTTT. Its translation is CASSFRMGSGELFF.

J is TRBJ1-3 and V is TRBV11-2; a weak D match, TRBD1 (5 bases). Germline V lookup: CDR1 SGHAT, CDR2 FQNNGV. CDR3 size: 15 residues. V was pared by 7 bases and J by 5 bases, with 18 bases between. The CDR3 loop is CASTPTEEGRNTIYF. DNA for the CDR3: TGTGCCAGCACCCCAACGGAGGAGGGGCGAAACACCATATATTTT.

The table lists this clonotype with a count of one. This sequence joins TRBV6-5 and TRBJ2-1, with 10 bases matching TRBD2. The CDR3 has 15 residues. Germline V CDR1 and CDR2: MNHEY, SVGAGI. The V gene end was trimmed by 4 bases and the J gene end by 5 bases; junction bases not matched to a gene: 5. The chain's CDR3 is CASSFIAGGNNEQFF. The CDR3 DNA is TGTGCCAGCAGTTTCATAGCGGGAGGAAACAATGAGCAGTTCTTC.

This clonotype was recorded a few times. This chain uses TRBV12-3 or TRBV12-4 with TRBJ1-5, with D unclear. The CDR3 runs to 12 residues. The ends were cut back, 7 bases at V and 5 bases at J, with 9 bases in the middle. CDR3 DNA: TGTGCCAGCAACGACGGCCATCAGCCCCAGCATTTT. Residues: CASNDGHQPQHF.

The CDR3: CATSDPPRDATDTQYF. CDR3 nucleotide sequence: TGTGCCACCAGTGATCCACCCCGGGACGCCACAGATACGCAGTATTTT. The rearrangement uses TRBV24-1 and TRBJ2-3; the D call may be TRBD1 or TRBD2 (5 bases each). Germline CDR1 reads KGHDR; CDR2 reads SFDVKD. The CDR3 covers 16 residues. V lost 3 bases to trimming and J lost 2 bases, with 14 bases between them.

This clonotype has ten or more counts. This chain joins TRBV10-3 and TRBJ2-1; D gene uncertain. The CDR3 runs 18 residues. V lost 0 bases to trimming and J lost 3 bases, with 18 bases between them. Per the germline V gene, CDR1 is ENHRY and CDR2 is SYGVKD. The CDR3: CAISESRPGYPHYNEQFF. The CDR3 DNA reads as TGTGCCATCAGTGAGTCGCGACCCGGCTACCCTCACTACAATGAGCAGTTCTTC.

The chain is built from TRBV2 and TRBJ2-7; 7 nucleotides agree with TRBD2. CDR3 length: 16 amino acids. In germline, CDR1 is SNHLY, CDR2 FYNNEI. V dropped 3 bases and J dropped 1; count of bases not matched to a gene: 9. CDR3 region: CASSERWLADSYEQYF. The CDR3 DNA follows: TGTGCCAGCAGTGAGCGGTGGCTAGCGGATTCCTACGAGCAGTACTTC.

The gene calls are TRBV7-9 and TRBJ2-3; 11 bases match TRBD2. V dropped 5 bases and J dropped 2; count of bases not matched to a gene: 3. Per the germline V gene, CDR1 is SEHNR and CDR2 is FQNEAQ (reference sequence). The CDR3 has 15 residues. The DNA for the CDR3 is TGTGCCAGCAGCCTGACTAGCGGGACCACAGATACGCAGTATTTT. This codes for CASSLTSGTTDTQYF.

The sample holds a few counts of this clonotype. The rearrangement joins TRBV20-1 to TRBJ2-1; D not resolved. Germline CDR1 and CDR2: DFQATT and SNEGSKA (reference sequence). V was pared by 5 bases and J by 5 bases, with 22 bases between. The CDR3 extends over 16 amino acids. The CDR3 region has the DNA TGCAGTGCTCTGACTCCGGCCCGTTTTGGAAACAATGAGCAGTTCTTC. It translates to CSALTPARFGNNEQFF.

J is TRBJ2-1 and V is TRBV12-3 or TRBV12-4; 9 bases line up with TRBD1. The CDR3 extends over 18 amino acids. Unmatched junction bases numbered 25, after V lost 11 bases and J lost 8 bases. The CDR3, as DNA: TGTGCCCTCAGTTTAGTGGCATGGTGGGGACAGGGACCCCATGAGCAGTTCTTC. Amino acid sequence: CALSLVAWWGQGPHEQFF.

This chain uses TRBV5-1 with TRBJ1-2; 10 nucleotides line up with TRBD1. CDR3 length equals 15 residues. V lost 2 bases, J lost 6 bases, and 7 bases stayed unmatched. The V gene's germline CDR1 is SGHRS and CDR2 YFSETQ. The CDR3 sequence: CASSFSWDRGDGYTF. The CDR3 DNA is TGCGCCAGCAGCTTTTCTTGGGACAGGGGCGATGGCTACACCTTC.

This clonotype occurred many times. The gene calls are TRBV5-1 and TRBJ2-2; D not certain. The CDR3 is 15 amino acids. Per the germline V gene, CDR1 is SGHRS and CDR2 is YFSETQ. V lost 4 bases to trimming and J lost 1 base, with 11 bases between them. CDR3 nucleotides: TGCGCCAGCAGCCTAGATTTTGGGAACACCGGGGAGCTGTTTTTT. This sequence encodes CASSLDFGNTGELFF.

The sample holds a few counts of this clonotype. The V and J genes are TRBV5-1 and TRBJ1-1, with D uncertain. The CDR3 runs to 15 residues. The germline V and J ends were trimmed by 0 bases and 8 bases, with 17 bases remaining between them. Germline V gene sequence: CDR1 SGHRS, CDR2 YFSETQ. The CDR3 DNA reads TGCGCCAGCAGCTTGGGATTCTGGTCAAGGGCAGAAGCTTTCTTT. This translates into CASSLGFWSRAEAFF.

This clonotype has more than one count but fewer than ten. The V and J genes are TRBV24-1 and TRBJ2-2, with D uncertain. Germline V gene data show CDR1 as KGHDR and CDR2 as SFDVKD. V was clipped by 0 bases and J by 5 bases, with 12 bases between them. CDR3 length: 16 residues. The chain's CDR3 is CATSDLDPSWTGELFF. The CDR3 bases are TGTGCCACCAGTGATTTGGACCCGAGCTGGACCGGGGAGCTGTTTTTT.

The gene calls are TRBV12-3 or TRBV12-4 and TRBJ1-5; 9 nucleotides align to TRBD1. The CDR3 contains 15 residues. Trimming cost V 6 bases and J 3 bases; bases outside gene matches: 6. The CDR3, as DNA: TGTGCCAGCAGCCGGGACAGGGAACCCAATCAGCCCCAGCATTTT. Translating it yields CASSRDREPNQPQHF.

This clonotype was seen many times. CDR3 DNA: TGTGCCAGCAGCATAAGGACAGGGGACGCAGATACGCAGTATTTT. Amino acid sequence: CASSIRTGDADTQYF. The chain uses TRBV9 and TRBJ2-3; 9 bases map to TRBD1. Germline V gene lookup returns CDR1 SGDLS and CDR2 YYNGEE. V dropped 4 bases and J dropped 4; count of bases not matched to a gene: 7. CDR3 length: 15 residues.

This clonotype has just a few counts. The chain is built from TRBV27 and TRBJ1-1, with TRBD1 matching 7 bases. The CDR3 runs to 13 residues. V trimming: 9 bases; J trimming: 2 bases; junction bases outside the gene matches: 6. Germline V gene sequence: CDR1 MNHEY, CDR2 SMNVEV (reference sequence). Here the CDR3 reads CARLRDRNTEAFF. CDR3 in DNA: TGTGCCAGACTCCGGGACAGAAACACTGAAGCTTTCTTT.

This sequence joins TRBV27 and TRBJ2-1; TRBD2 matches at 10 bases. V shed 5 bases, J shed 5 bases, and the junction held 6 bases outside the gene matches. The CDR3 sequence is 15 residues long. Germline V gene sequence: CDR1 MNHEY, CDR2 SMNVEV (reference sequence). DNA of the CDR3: TGTGCCAGCAGTAGCGGGAGGGCCTTCAACAATGAGCAGTTCTTC. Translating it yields CASSSGRAFNNEQFF.

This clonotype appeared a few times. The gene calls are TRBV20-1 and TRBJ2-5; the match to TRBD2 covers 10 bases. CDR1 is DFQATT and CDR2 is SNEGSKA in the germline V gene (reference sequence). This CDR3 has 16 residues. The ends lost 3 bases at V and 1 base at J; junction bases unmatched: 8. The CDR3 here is CSASAPTSGVQETQYF. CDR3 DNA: TGCAGTGCTAGTGCCCCCACTAGCGGGGTCCAAGAGACCCAGTACTTC.

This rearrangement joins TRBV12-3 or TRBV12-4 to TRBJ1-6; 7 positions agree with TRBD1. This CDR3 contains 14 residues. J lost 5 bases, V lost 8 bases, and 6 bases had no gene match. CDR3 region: CASGRDSHNSPLHF. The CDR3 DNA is TGTGCCAGCGGTAGGGACAGCCATAATTCACCCCTCCACTTT.

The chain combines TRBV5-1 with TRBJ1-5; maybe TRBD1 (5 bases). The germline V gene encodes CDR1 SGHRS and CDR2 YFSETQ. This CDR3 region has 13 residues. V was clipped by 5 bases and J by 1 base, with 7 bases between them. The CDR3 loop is CASRRDSNQPQHF. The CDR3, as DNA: TGCGCCAGCAGGAGGGACAGCAATCAGCCCCAGCATTTT.

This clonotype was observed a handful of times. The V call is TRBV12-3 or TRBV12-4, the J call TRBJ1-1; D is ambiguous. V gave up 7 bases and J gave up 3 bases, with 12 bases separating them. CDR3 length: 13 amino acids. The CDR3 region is CASNFGRHTEAFF. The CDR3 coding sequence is TGTGCCAGCAATTTCGGACGGCACACTGAAGCTTTCTTT.

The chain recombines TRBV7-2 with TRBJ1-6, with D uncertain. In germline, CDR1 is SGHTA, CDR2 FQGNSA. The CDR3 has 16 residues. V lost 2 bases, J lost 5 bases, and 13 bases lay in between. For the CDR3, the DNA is TGTGCCAGCAGCTTATTGAGGGCGAAGAATAATTCACCCCTCCACTTT. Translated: CASSLLRAKNNSPLHF.

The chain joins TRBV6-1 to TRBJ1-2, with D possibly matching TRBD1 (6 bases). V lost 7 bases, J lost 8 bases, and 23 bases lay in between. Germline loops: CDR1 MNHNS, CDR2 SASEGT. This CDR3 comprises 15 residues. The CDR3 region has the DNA TGTGCCAGCACCGGGGGAGAGACCGGCAGGGGAGGCTACACCTTC. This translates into CASTGGETGRGGYTF.

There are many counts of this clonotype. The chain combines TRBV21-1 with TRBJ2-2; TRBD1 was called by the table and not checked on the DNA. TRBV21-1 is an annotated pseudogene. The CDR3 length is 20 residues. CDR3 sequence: CASSSRRQDQLKTNTGELFF. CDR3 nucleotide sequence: TGTGCCAGCAGCTCCCGAAGACAGGACCAACTGAAAACGAACACCGGGGAGCTGTTTTTT.

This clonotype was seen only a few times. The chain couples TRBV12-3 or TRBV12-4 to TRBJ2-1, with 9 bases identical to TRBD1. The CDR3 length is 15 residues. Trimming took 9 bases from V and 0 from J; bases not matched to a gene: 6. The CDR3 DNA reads TGTGCCAGTTGGGACAGGGAAAACTCCTACAATGAGCAGTTCTTC. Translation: CASWDRENSYNEQFF.